These T cell receptor beta chains were read from a single sample in a study of T cell responses to AZD1222 COVID-19 vaccine. Here immunoSEQ multiplex PCR was the method, and the copy in TCRdb shows in-frame clones only, minus some. There are around 160,000 clones in the sample; approximately 94% occur only once, and about 1.9% lies in the top ten. The sample in question was peripheral blood, obtained on day 0 of AZD1222 vaccination. The receptors stem from an adult in good health. Each CDR3 is given with its conserved first and last residue. D genes are given only for firm matches. Clone size appears in some rows only: once, few, many, or a class for an expanded clone.

d_gene	v_gene	abundance	j_gene	CDR3aa	CDR3nt
TRBD1	TRBV4-1	-	TRBJ2-7	CASSQAFGTGRSLFYEQYF	TGCGCCAGCAGCCAAGCGTTTGGGACAGGGAGGTCCCTTTTCTACGAGCAGTACTTC
TRBD2	TRBV3-1/TRBV3-2	-	TRBJ2-1	CASSRTSGYYNEQFF	TGTGCCAGCAGCCGAACTAGCGGCTACTACAATGAGCAGTTCTTC
TRBD1	TRBV7-9	-	TRBJ2-7	CASSLRVSLQGSDYEQYF	TGTGCCAGCAGCTTGCGGGTGTCGTTACAGGGGTCGGATTACGAGCAGTACTTC
TRBD1	TRBV5-3	once	TRBJ2-1	CARSSRCFVQGVAYNEQFF	TGTGCCAGAAGCTCCCGTTGTTTCGTTCAGGGGGTGGCTTACAATGAGCAGTTCTTC
TRBD2	TRBV2	-	TRBJ2-5	CASSGGGGGQETQYF	TGTGCCAGCAGTGGTGGTGGCGGGGGCCAAGAGACCCAGTACTTC
-	TRBV6-1	once	TRBJ1-1	CASSDHHGGSEEAFF	TGTGCCAGCAGTGATCACCACGGGGGGTCTGAAGAAGCTTTCTTT
TRBD2	TRBV5-1	-	TRBJ2-1	CASSSQTSGTNIYNEQFF	TGCGCCAGCAGCTCTCAAACTAGCGGGACCAATATTTACAATGAGCAGTTCTTC
TRBD1	TRBV11-2	-	TRBJ1-2	CASSLGTGVYGYTF	TGTGCCAGCAGCTTAGGGACAGGGGTCTATGGCTACACCTTC
-	TRBV30	-	TRBJ2-1	CAWSRSYSNNEQFF	TGTGCCTGGAGTAGATCTTACTCTAACAATGAGCAGTTCTTC
-	TRBV10-1	-	TRBJ1-2	CASSESWQGLGYTF	TGCGCCAGCAGTGAGTCGTGGCAGGGGCTTGGCTACACCTTC
TRBD2	TRBV2	once	TRBJ2-3	CASSEGAGGPSKTDTQYF	TGTGCCAGCAGTGAAGGGGCGGGAGGGCCCTCGAAAACAGATACGCAGTATTTT
TRBD2	TRBV7-2	once	TRBJ2-7	CASSFGGTRSSEQYF	TGTGCCAGCAGCTTTGGTGGGACTAGAAGTAGCGAGCAGTACTTC
-	TRBV4-1	-	TRBJ1-1	CASSQGEPVNTEAFF	TGCGCCAGCAGCCAAGGGGAGCCGGTGAACACTGAAGCTTTCTTT
TRBD1	TRBV3-1/TRBV3-2	-	TRBJ1-1	CASSPWTGPNTEAFF	TGTGCCAGCAGCCCTTGGACAGGGCCGAACACTGAAGCTTTCTTT
-	TRBV19	-	TRBJ1-1	CASSIATDYTEAFF	TGTGCCAGTAGTATCGCGACTGATTACACTGAAGCTTTCTTT
-	TRBV12-3/TRBV12-4	-	TRBJ1-1	CASTPRLNTEAFF	TGTGCCAGCACCCCCAGGCTGAACACTGAAGCTTTCTTT
-	TRBV2	-	TRBJ2-3	CASSTFSGTQYF	TGTGCCAGCAGTACGTTTTCGGGTACGCAGTATTTT
TRBD1	TRBV18	-	TRBJ2-7	CASSPPGQSSYEQYF	TGTGCCAGCTCACCCCCGGGACAGAGCTCCTACGAGCAGTACTTC
-	TRBV6-1	-	TRBJ2-3	CASSEKGLTQYF	TGTGCCAGCAGTGAAAAAGGACTAACGCAGTATTTT
-	TRBV27	-	TRBJ2-7	CASSLYGSYSYEQYF	TGTGCCAGCAGTTTGTACGGATCTTACTCCTACGAGCAGTACTTC
-	TRBV18	-	TRBJ1-2	CASSPIDAYGYTF	TGTGCCAGCTCCCCCATCGACGCCTATGGCTACACCTTC
-	TRBV9	-	TRBJ1-6	CASGGEGASPLHF	TGTGCCAGCGGGGGTGAAGGAGCGTCACCCCTCCACTTT
TRBD1	TRBV3-1/TRBV3-2	-	TRBJ1-1	CASSQSGGAGEAFF	TGTGCCAGCAGCCAGTCAGGGGGCGCCGGTGAAGCTTTCTTT
TRBD1	TRBV6-6	-	TRBJ1-6	CASSYGTGDRNSPLHF	TGTGCCAGCAGTTACGGGACAGGGGATAGGAATTCACCCCTCCACTTT
TRBD1	TRBV19	-	TRBJ2-1	CASSPWDRGSNEQFF	TGTGCCAGTAGTCCCTGGGACAGGGGGTCGAATGAGCAGTTCTTC
TRBD1	TRBV25-1	-	TRBJ1-5	CASGQEIGPQHF	TGTGCCAGCGGACAGGAGATAGGGCCCCAGCATTTT
-	TRBV11-1	-	TRBJ1-1	CASSGNSGGANTEAFF	TGTGCCAGCAGCGGTAACTCAGGAGGCGCGAACACTGAAGCTTTCTTT
-	TRBV9	-	TRBJ2-3	CASSAKISESTDTQYF	TGTGCCAGCAGCGCAAAGATATCAGAAAGCACAGATACGCAGTATTTT
TRBD1	TRBV18	-	TRBJ1-3	CASSPGQGVNTIYF	TGTGCCAGCTCACCGGGACAGGGAGTAAACACCATATATTTT
-	TRBV9	-	TRBJ1-1	CASSGATGGETEAFF	TGTGCCAGCAGCGGAGCTACAGGAGGCGAGACTGAAGCTTTCTTT
TRBD1	TRBV7-9	-	TRBJ1-2	CASSVRTGVGYTF	TGTGCCAGCAGCGTAAGGACAGGGGTCGGCTACACCTTC
-	TRBV27	-	TRBJ1-3	CASSPRAGNTIYF	TGTGCCAGCAGTCCCCGGGCCGGAAACACCATATATTTT
-	TRBV7-9	-	TRBJ1-1	CASSLVNTEAFF	TGTGCCAGCAGCTTAGTGAACACTGAAGCTTTCTTT
-	TRBV23-1	-	TRBJ2-2	CASSRPSSGAGELFF	TGCGCCAGCAGTCGCCCGTCCTCGGGCGCCGGGGAGCTGTTTTTT
TRBD2	TRBV18	-	TRBJ2-1	CASSPQRTSGEYNEQFF	TGTGCCAGCTCACCACAGAGGACTAGCGGGGAATACAATGAGCAGTTCTTC
TRBD1	TRBV6-4	few	TRBJ1-1	CASSRDRSGTEAFF	TGTGCCAGCTCACGGGACAGGTCGGGGACTGAAGCTTTCTTT
TRBD1	TRBV2	once	TRBJ1-2	CASIGTGNYGYTF	TGTGCCAGCATCGGGACAGGGAACTATGGCTACACCTTC
-	TRBV29-1	-	TRBJ2-5	CSVDPTGETQYF	TGCAGCGTTGACCCAACGGGGGAGACCCAGTACTTC
-	TRBV5-6	-	TRBJ2-7	CASSLGQIYEQYF	TGTGCCAGCAGCTTGGGACAGATCTACGAGCAGTACTTC
-	TRBV6-6	-	TRBJ2-7	CASSPPRLGSEQYF	TGTGCCAGCAGTCCCCCCCGGCTGGGTTCCGAGCAGTACTTC
-	TRBV5-4	-	TRBJ1-3	CASSLGGPSSGNTIYF	TGTGCCAGCAGCTTGGGCGGACCGAGCTCTGGAAACACCATATATTTT
-	TRBV3-1/TRBV3-2	-	TRBJ2-6	CASSQERGLGANVLTF	TGTGCCAGCAGCCAAGAGCGGGGACTTGGGGCCAACGTCCTGACTTTC
-	TRBV19	-	TRBJ2-1	CASSPSRYTEQFF	TGTGCCAGTAGTCCGTCTAGGTACACTGAGCAGTTCTTC
-	TRBV6-5	-	TRBJ1-3	CASSLRIGAGNTIYF	TGTGCCAGCAGTCTCCGGATTGGAGCTGGAAACACCATATATTTT
TRBD1	TRBV30	-	TRBJ1-1	CACRDREKGASPEAFF	TGTGCCTGCCGGGACAGGGAGAAAGGAGCCAGCCCTGAAGCTTTCTTT
-	TRBV2	-	TRBJ2-7	CASSHNYEQYF	TGTGCCAGCAGCCATAATTACGAGCAGTACTTC
-	TRBV5-4	-	TRBJ2-5	CASSLRISPPETQYF	TGTGCCAGCAGCTTGAGGATATCCCCACCAGAGACCCAGTACTTC
-	TRBV7-2	once	TRBJ1-6	CASSLAVSYNSPLHF	TGTGCCAGCAGCTTAGCAGTATCCTATAATTCACCCCTCCACTTT
-	TRBV30	once	TRBJ2-7	CAWGAGTPSYEQYF	TGTGCCTGGGGGGCCGGGACACCTTCCTACGAGCAGTACTTC
TRBD1	TRBV5-6	-	TRBJ2-7	CASSFGQGLNSEAPYEQYF	TGTGCCAGCAGCTTCGGACAGGGCCTTAATTCGGAAGCACCCTACGAGCAGTACTTC
-	TRBV27	-	TRBJ1-2	CASSLRRGLVGYTF	TGTGCCAGCAGTTTAAGGCGGGGCCTCGTCGGCTACACCTTC
TRBD1	TRBV7-9	-	TRBJ1-3	CASSLGTGSSGNTIYF	TGTGCCAGCAGCTTAGGGACAGGAAGCTCTGGAAACACCATATATTTT
-	TRBV19	-	TRBJ2-6	CASTKGGSGANVLTF	TGTGCCAGTACCAAAGGGGGGTCTGGGGCCAACGTCCTGACTTTC
-	TRBV10-3	-	TRBJ1-1	CAISEKMGDTEAFF	TGTGCCATCAGTGAAAAGATGGGGGACACTGAAGCTTTCTTT
-	TRBV9	-	TRBJ2-2	CASSGGNTGELFF	TGTGCCAGCAGCGGGGGGAACACCGGGGAGCTGTTTTTT
-	TRBV6-4	-	TRBJ2-7	CASSDPGRRSSSYEQYF	TGTGCCAGCAGTGACCCGGGTAGGCGGTCAAGCTCCTACGAGCAGTACTTC
TRBD2	TRBV15	-	TRBJ2-7	CATSGASGAPYEQYF	TGTGCCACCAGCGGGGCTAGCGGGGCCCCCTACGAGCAGTACTTC
-	TRBV5-1	-	TRBJ1-4	CASSLGAQGGEKLFF	TGCGCCAGCAGCTTGGGGGCGCAGGGAGGGGAAAAACTGTTTTTT
-	TRBV9	-	TRBJ2-2	CASSPAPGQPNTGELFF	TGTGCCAGCAGCCCAGCCCCAGGGCAGCCAAACACCGGGGAGCTGTTTTTT